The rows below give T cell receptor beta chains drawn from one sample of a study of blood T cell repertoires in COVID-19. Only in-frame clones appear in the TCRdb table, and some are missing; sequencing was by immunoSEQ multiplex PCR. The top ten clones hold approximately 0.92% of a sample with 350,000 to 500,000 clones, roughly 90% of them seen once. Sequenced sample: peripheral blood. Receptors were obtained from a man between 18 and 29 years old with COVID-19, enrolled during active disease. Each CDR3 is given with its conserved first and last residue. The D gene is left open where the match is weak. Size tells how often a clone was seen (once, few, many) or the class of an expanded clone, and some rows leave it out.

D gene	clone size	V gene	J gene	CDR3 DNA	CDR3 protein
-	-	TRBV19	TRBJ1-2	TGTGCCAGTAGTATCGACGGTTTTGGAGAGCAGGGAAACTATGGCTACACCTTC	CASSIDGFGEQGNYGYTF
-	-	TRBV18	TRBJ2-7	TGTGCCAGCTCATGGGACATCTACGAGCAGTACTTC	CASSWDIYEQYF
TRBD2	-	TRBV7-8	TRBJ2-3	TGTGCCAGCAGCTTTAGCGGGAGTACAGATACGCAGTATTTT	CASSFSGSTDTQYF
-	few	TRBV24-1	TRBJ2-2	TGTGCCACCGCCTCGGAGGCCACCGGGGAGCTGTTTTTT	CATASEATGELFF
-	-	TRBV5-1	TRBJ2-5	TGCGCCAGCAGCTTTCGGGCAGGGGAAGGAGAGACCCAGTACTTC	CASSFRAGEGETQYF
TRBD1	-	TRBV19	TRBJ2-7	TGTGCCAGTAGTATATCGGCAGGGGGCTACAACGAGCAGTACTTC	CASSISAGGYNEQYF
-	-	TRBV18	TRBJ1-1	TGTGCCAGCTCACCCCTCGATTCGGGGAACACTGAAGCTTTCTTT	CASSPLDSGNTEAFF
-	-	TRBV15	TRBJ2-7	TGTGCCACCAGCAGAGACCGCCAAGAGGAGCAGTACTTC	CATSRDRQEEQYF
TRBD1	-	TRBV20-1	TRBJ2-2	TGCAGTGCTAGTGGGACAGGGGGCGCGGGCGACACCGGGGAGCTGTTTTTT	CSASGTGGAGDTGELFF
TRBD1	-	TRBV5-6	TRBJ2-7	TGTGCCAGCAGCTTGGGGCAGGGGGTTAACTACGAGCAGTACTTC	CASSLGQGVNYEQYF
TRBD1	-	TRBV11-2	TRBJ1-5	TGTGCCAGCAGCTCCCCAGGGGGGAGTCAGCCCCAGCATTTT	CASSSPGGSQPQHF
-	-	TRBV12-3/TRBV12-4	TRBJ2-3	TGTGCCAGCAGACTCCGGGAACCTAATACGCAGTATTTT	CASRLREPNTQYF
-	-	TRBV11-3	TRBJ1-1	TGTGCCAGCAGCTTAATGGGGGCAAAGAACACTGAAGCTTTCTTT	CASSLMGAKNTEAFF
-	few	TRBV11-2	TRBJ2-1	TGTGCCAGCAGCCTAGTCAAGGGCAGGGCCTACAATGAGCAGTTCTTC	CASSLVKGRAYNEQFF
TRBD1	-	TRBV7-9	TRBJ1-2	TGTGCCAGCAGCTTACTGGGACAGGGGTTTGACTATGGCTACACCTTC	CASSLLGQGFDYGYTF
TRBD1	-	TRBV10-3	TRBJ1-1	TGTGCCATCAGTGAATCACAGGGGACCACTGAAGCTTTCTTT	CAISESQGTTEAFF
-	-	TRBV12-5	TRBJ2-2	TGTGCTAGTGGTTTGTCAGGGGCAAACACCGGGGAGCTGTTTTTT	CASGLSGANTGELFF
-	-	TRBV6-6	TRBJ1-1	TGTGCCAGCAGCCCCAGGGGCCAAATTGAACCTGAAGCTTTCTTT	CASSPRGQIEPEAFF
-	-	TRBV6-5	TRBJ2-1	TGTGCCAGCAGGGGGGGACTGGCCTACAATGAGCAGTTCTTC	CASRGGLAYNEQFF
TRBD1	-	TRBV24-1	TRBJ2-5	TGTGCCACCAGTGATTACGGACAGGGAACGGTTCGGTACTTC	CATSDYGQGTVRYF
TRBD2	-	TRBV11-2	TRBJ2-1	TGTGCCAGCAGCTGGCAGCTAGCGGGGACAAACAATGAGCAGTTCTTC	CASSWQLAGTNNEQFF
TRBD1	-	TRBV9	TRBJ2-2	TGTGCCAGCAGCGACAGACAGGGGCCGGGGTACGGGGAGCTGTTTTTT	CASSDRQGPGYGELFF
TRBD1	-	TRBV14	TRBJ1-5	TGTGCCAGCAGCAAAACCGGGACAGGGCTTCAGCCCCAGCATTTT	CASSKTGTGLQPQHF
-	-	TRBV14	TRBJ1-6	TGTGCCAGCAGCCAAGATCGAGGGATTTCACCCCTCCACTTT	CASSQDRGISPLHF
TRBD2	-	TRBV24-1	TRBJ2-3	TGTGCCACCAGTGATTCCGGACTAGCGGGAGAGACAGATACGCAGTATTTT	CATSDSGLAGETDTQYF
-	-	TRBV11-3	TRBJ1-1	TGTGCCAGCAGCAAGGGGGTTGAAGCTTTCTTT	CASSKGVEAFF
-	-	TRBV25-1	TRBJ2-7	TGTGCCAGCACAGGTCGTGGCTCTAACTCCTACGAGCAGTACTTC	CASTGRGSNSYEQYF
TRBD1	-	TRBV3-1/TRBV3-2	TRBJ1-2	TGTGCCAGCAGCCAAGAGTATGTGACAGGGAACTATGGCTACACCTTC	CASSQEYVTGNYGYTF
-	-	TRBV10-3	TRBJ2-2	TGTGCCATCAGTGACGGGGACGGGGAGCTGTTTTTT	CAISDGDGELFF
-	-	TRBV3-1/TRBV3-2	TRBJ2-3	TGTGCCAGCAGCCAAGGTGGAGCTCTCCCCGATACGCAGTATTTT	CASSQGGALPDTQYF
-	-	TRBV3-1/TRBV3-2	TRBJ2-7	TGTGCCAGCAGTAAGGAGGGCTCCGAGCAGTACTTC	CASSKEGSEQYF
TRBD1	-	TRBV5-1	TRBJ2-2	TGCGCCAGCAGCTTACAGGGGGCGCCCGTCACCGGGGAGCTGTTTTTT	CASSLQGAPVTGELFF
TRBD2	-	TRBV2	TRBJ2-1	TGTGCCAGCAGTGAACTACTAGCGGCCAATGAGCAGTTCTTC	CASSELLAANEQFF
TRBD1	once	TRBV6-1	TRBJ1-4	TGTGCCAGCAGTGAGGGCAGGGGGTCGGAAAAACTGTTTTTT	CASSEGRGSEKLFF
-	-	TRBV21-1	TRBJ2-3	TGTGCCAGTCGGAGAGGACTAGCGAATTATTTAGATACGCAGTATTTT	CASRRGLANYLDTQYF
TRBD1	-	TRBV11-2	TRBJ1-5	TGTGCCAGCAGCTCCTACCGGGACAGTGAAAATAATCAGCCCCAGCATTTT	CASSSYRDSENNQPQHF
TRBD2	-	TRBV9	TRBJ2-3	TGTGCCAGCAGTACTAGCGGGGTTTCAGATACGCAGTATTTT	CASSTSGVSDTQYF
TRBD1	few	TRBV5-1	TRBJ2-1	TGCGCCAGCAGCCCTTGGGGACAGGGGGGCAGTTCGGCCTACAATGAGCAGTTCTTC	CASSPWGQGGSSAYNEQFF
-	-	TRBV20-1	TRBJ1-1	TGCAGTGCTGAGAGACTCGGGGAAGCTTTCTTT	CSAERLGEAFF
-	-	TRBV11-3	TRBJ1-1	TGTGCCAGCAGCCGAGGGGGGGTTGACACTGAAGCTTTCTTT	CASSRGGVDTEAFF
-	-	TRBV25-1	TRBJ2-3	TGTGCCAGCAGTGATCAGGGAACTAGCACAGATACGCAGTATTTT	CASSDQGTSTDTQYF
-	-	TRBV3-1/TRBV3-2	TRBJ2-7	TGTGCCAGCAGCCCTGGACTTCTCTCGGCAGTGTACTTC	CASSPGLLSAVYF
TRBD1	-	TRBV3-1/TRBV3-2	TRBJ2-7	TGTGCCAGCAGCCTTGGGACAGACTCTTCCGAGCAGTACTTC	CASSLGTDSSEQYF
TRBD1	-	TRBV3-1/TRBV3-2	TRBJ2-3	TGTGCCAGCAGCCAAGGGGGAGGGACAGGGGCAGATACGCAGTATTTT	CASSQGGGTGADTQYF
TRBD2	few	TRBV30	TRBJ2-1	TGTGCCTGGAGTCCACTAGCGAATTACAATGAGCAGTTCTTC	CAWSPLANYNEQFF
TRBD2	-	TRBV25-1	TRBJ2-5	TGTGCCAGCAGCTCATTCTCCGCGGAAGCGGGGGGGAGGGAGACCCAGTACTTC	CASSSFSAEAGGRETQYF
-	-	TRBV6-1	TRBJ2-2	TGTGCCAGCAGTGTTACCGGGACAAAAAACACCGGGGAGCTGTTTTTT	CASSVTGTKNTGELFF
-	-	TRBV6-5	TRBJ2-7	TGTGCCAGCAGTTACAAGGGGGGGACCTACGAGCAGTACTTC	CASSYKGGTYEQYF
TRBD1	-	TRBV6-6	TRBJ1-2	TGTGCCAGCACTCGCCTTATTCCGGGACAGGTTATATCCGCGTATGGCTACACCTTC	CASTRLIPGQVISAYGYTF
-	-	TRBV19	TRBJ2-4	TGTGCCAGTAGTATTACGGACAGCAGCATTCAGTACTTC	CASSITDSSIQYF
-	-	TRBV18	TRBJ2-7	TGTGCCAGCTCACTGCACAGTAACGAGCAGTACTTC	CASSLHSNEQYF
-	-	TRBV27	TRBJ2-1	TGTGCCAGCAGTGATGGACAGATTGGCTCCTACAATGAGCAGTTCTTC	CASSDGQIGSYNEQFF
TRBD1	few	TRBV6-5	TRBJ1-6	TGTGCCAGCAGTTACTCGAGGTCTACAGGGGACTCACCCCTCCACTTT	CASSYSRSTGDSPLHF
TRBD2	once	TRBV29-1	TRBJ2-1	TGCAGCGTTGATGGGGACCAACTAGCGGGGAATGTGGTGGGCAATGAGCAGTTCTTC	CSVDGDQLAGNVVGNEQFF
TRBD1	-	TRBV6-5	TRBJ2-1	TGTGCCAGCAGTCTAGGGGGCATTGAGCAGTTCTTC	CASSLGGIEQFF
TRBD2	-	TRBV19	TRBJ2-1	TGTGCCAGTAGTATTATAGCGGGAGGAAACAATGAGCAGTTCTTC	CASSIIAGGNNEQFF
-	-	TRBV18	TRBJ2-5	TGTGCCAGCTCACCAGCGGCGGGGAGGGAGACCCAGTACTTC	CASSPAAGRETQYF
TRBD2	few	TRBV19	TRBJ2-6	TGTGCCAGTAGTGCCGGGGGGTCTGGGGCCAACGTCCTGACTTTC	CASSAGGSGANVLTF
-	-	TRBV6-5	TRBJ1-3	TGTGCCAGCAGTTCGCGGCAATCTGGAAACACCATATATTTT	CASSSRQSGNTIYF
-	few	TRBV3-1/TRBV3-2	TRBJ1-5	TGTGCCAGCAGCCCGTCCCTGGGGGGGGGCACTCAGCCCCAGCATTTT	CASSPSLGGGTQPQHF